This section outlines one TCR beta chain sequence together with its context. The data stem from a study of blood T cell repertoires in COVID-19. V lost 2 bases and J lost 4, with 12 bases in between. From germline, CDR1 is SGHRS and CDR2 YFSETQ. CDR3 size: 14 residues. Clones were read by immunoSEQ multiplex PCR, and TCRdb kept only the in-frame ones, dropping some. Altogether 90,000 or so clones are present, 80% to 90% being singletons, with the ten largest covering about 25%. The chain is built from TRBV5-1 and TRBJ1-1, with D maybe TRBD1 (5 bases). The sequenced material came from peripheral blood. This receptor was obtained from a man between 60 and 75 years old with acute or convalescent COVID-19. The CDR3 loop is CASSFWGVVTEAFF. The CDR3 nucleotides read TGCGCCAGCAGCTTTTGGGGGGTGGTCACTGAAGCTTTCTTT.